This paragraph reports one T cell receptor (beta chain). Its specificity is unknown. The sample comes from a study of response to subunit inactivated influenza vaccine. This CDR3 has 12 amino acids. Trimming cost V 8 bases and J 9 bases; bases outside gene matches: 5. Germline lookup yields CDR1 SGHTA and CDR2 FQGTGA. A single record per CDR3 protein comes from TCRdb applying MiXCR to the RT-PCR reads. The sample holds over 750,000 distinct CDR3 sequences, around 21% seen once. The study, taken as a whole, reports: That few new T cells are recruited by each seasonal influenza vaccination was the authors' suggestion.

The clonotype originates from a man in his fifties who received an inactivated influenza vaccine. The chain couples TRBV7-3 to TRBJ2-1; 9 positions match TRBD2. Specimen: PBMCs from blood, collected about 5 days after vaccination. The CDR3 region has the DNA TGTGCCAGCGGAATACTAGCGGGTGAGCAGTTCTTC. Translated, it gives CASGILAGEQFF.